These 29 T cell receptor beta chains originate from one sample sequenced in a study of a mutant IDH1 vaccine in newly diagnosed glioma. Time point described: baseline, week 1 (first vaccination visit). The treatment was: pre-vaccination baseline after standard-of-care therapy. The assay was immunoSEQ multiplex PCR, and TCRdb's table has in-frame clones only and misses some. Of tens of thousands of clones in the sample, roughly 93% are singletons; the top ten hold about 1.2%. Specimen: PBMCs, collected from a glioma patient treated with radiotherapy, temozolomide or both. The receptors here all came from a middle-aged man with glioma.

For this clone: An end of the junction differs from the germline gene, which may be a read error. V is TRBV20-1 and J is TRBJ2-1, with 11 bases lining up with TRBD2. The CDR3 length is 11 residues. The germline V gene encodes CDR1 DFQATT and CDR2 SNEGSKA (reference sequence). The CDR3 loop reads CSARDRSGRVF. The CDR3, as DNA: TGCAGTGCTAGAGATCGTAGCGGGAGGGTCTTC.

V is TRBV9 and J is TRBJ1-2; TRBD1 is a possible D gene (5 bases). Per germline, CDR1 SGDLS and CDR2 YYNGEE. This CDR3 is built from 13 residues. V shed 3 bases and J shed 6 bases, with 12 bases lying between them. DNA of the CDR3: TGTGCCAGCAGCGCGCCCACGGGGCATGGCTACACCTTC. Protein product: CASSAPTGHGYTF.

This chain links TRBV7-2 with TRBJ2-1; 11 nucleotides agree with TRBD2. Trimming cost V 5 bases and J 8 bases; bases outside gene matches: 2. The CDR3 has 13 residues. Germline V lookup: CDR1 SGHTA, CDR2 FQGNSA. For the CDR3, the DNA is TGTGCCAGCAGCACTAGCGGGGGATATGAGCAGTTCTTC. It encodes CASSTSGGYEQFF.

The V and J genes are TRBV7-9 and TRBJ2-7, with 7 bases aligning to TRBD2. Germline CDR1 is SEHNR and CDR2 is FQNEAQ (reference sequence). Trimming took 4 bases from V and 0 from J; bases not matched to a gene: 3. The CDR3 has 14 amino acids. The CDR3 loop is CASSYGTTSYEQYF. For the CDR3, the DNA is TGTGCCAGCAGCTACGGGACTACCTCCTACGAGCAGTACTTC.

The chain links TRBV10-3 to TRBJ2-1; TRBD1 matches 7 bases. V lost 3 bases and J lost 1; bases outside the gene matches: 0. Per the germline V gene, CDR1 is ENHRY and CDR2 is SYGVKD. There are 14 residues in the CDR3. The CDR3 spells CAISDRGSYNEQFF. CDR3 DNA: TGTGCCATCAGTGACAGGGGGTCCTACAATGAGCAGTTCTTC.

V is TRBV28 and J is TRBJ2-2; the D gene could be TRBD1 or TRBD2 (5 bases each). CDR1 is MDHEN and CDR2 is SYDVKM in the germline V gene. The CDR3 totals 15 residues. The V end lost 9 bases, the J end lost 5 bases, and 19 bases lay between the germline ends. CDR3 loop: CASYEWAGRTGELFF. The CDR3 nucleotides are TGTGCCAGTTATGAATGGGCAGGGAGAACCGGGGAGCTGTTTTTT.

The rearrangement links TRBV9 to TRBJ2-7; 8 nucleotides agree with TRBD2. V lost 3 bases, J lost 4 bases, and 6 bases stayed unmatched. The CDR3 is 14 residues long. CDR1 SGDLS and CDR2 YYNGEE come from the germline V gene. The CDR3 DNA sequence: TGTGCCAGCAGCGCCAGCGGGGGTTGGTACGAGCAGTACTTC. Residues: CASSASGGWYEQYF. The full variable domain, completed using reference TRBV9 and TRBJ2-7, is DSGVTQTPKHLITATGQRVTLRCSPRSGDLSVYWYQQSLDQGLQFLIQYYNGEERAKGNILERFSAQQFPDLHSELNLSSLELGDSALYFCASSASGGWYEQYFGPGTRLTVT.

The rearrangement uses TRBV4-1 and TRBJ1-3, with D possibly matching TRBD1 (5 bases). Looked up from germline, CDR1 is MGHRA and CDR2 is YSYEKL. V lost 4 bases and J lost 0, with 19 bases in between. The CDR3 extends over 18 amino acids. CDR3 in amino acids: CASSRTIEGPTSGNTIYF. CDR3 bases: TGCGCCAGCAGCCGCACAATAGAGGGACCGACCTCTGGAAACACCATATATTTT.

This chain uses TRBV5-6 with TRBJ2-1, with 7 bases identical to TRBD1. The CDR3 spans 14 residues. Germline assignment: CDR1 SGHDT and CDR2 YYEEEE. Losses at the gene ends were 6 bases for V and 3 bases for J; bases not matched to a gene: 6. In DNA form, the CDR3 reads TGTGCCAGCATCGAAGGGGGCGGCTACAATGAGCAGTTCTTC. Amino acid sequence: CASIEGGGYNEQFF.

The gene calls are TRBV6-6 and TRBJ2-4, with 11 positions matching TRBD2. CDR3 size: 14 residues. Germline CDR1 reads MNHNY; CDR2 reads SVGAGI (reference sequence). V was clipped by 6 bases and J by 8 bases; unmatched bases: 6. CDR3 in amino acids: CASRISGREDIQYF. The CDR3 region has the DNA TGTGCCAGCAGGATTAGCGGGAGGGAGGACATTCAGTACTTC.

The V and J genes are TRBV2 and TRBJ2-2; TRBD2 is a possible D gene (6 bases). This CDR3 is 15 amino acids long. Germline V gives CDR1 SNHLY, CDR2 FYNNEI. The V end lost 3 bases, the J end lost 6 bases, and 14 bases lay between the germline ends. CDR3 sequence reads: CASSEGVWGAGELFF. The CDR3 DNA reads as TGTGCCAGCAGTGAGGGAGTGTGGGGGGCCGGGGAGCTGTTTTTT.

The rearrangement uses TRBV6-5 and TRBJ1-1; TRBD1 aligns across 9 bases. V lost 6 bases and J lost 10; bases outside the gene matches: 12. CDR3 length: 14 residues. Germline V gene sequence: CDR1 MNHEY, CDR2 SVGAGI. The CDR3 nucleotides read TGTGCCAGCAGGACCGGGACAGGGCGGAGGGGAGCTTTCTTT. It translates to CASRTGTGRRGAFF.

The chain has TRBV2 and TRBJ2-2, with D tentatively TRBD1 or TRBD2 (5 bases each). Germline loops: CDR1 SNHLY, CDR2 FYNNEI. The V end was cut by 9 bases, the J end by 1 base, with 12 bases between. The CDR3 sequence is 14 residues long. This CDR3 reads CASDNGGNTGELFF. CDR3 bases: TGTGCCAGTGATAATGGGGGGAACACCGGGGAGCTGTTTTTT. The full variable domain, completed using reference TRBV2 and TRBJ2-2, is EPEVTQTPSHQVTQMGQEVILRCVPISNHLYFYWYRQILGQKVEFLVSFYNNEISEKSEIFDDQFSVERPDGSNFTLKIRSTKLEDSAMYFCASDNGGNTGELFFGEGSRLTVL.

The chain joins TRBV29-1 to TRBJ1-1; D may be TRBD1 (5 bases). The CDR3 length is 13 residues. Trimming removed 8 bases from V and 3 bases from J, with 16 bases in between. Germline CDR1 reads SQVTM; CDR2 reads ANQGSEA. DNA for the CDR3: TGCAGCACCGGGGACCTTTCGCACACTGAAGCTTTCTTT. As protein: CSTGDLSHTEAFF. Supplemented by reference TRBV29-1 and TRBJ1-1, the full variable domain reads SAVISQKPSRDICQRGTSLTIQCQVDSQVTMMFWYRQQPGQSLTLIATANQGSEATYESGFVIDKFPISRPNLTFSTLTVSNMSPEDSSIYLCSTGDLSHTEAFFGQGTRLTVV.

The chain couples TRBV9 to TRBJ2-2, with a tentative D call TRBD2 (5 bases). Trimming left V 0 bases short and J 7 bases short, with 13 bases between. CDR1 and CDR2 (germline): SGDLS, YYNGEE. The CDR3 is made up of 15 amino acids. The CDR3 nucleotides are TGTGCCAGCAGCGTAGAGGGCAGTGCGGGCGGGGAGCTGTTTTTT. Translated, it gives CASSVEGSAGGELFF.

The chain couples TRBV27 to TRBJ2-7; either TRBD1 or TRBD2 may supply D (6 bases each). Between the trimmed V and J ends, which lost 5 bases and 2 bases, there was a span of 16 bases. CDR3 length: 15 amino acids. Germline V gene lookup returns CDR1 MNHEY and CDR2 SMNVEV (reference sequence). The CDR3: CASSPVRGVPYEQYF. The CDR3 coding sequence is TGTGCCAGCAGTCCCGTGAGGGGGGTCCCCTACGAGCAGTACTTC.

The chain couples TRBV2 to TRBJ2-7; perhaps D is TRBD1 or TRBD2 (6 bases each). In germline, CDR1 is SNHLY, CDR2 FYNNEI. This CDR3 is 11 amino acids long. Between the trimmed V and J ends, which lost 9 bases and 4 bases, there was a span of 10 bases. The DNA for the CDR3 is TGTGCCAGTAGGGGGGAGTACGAGCAGTACTTC. Encoded protein: CASRGEYEQYF.

This chain uses TRBV4-3 with TRBJ2-2; possible D gene TRBD2, 6 bases. Germline lookup yields CDR1 LGHNA and CDR2 YSLEER. V shed 0 bases and J shed 5 bases, with 13 bases lying between them. The CDR3 covers 16 residues. The CDR3 loop reads CASSQDQAGTTGELFF. CDR3 DNA: TGCGCCAGCAGCCAAGATCAGGCGGGGACGACCGGGGAGCTGTTTTTT.

The V gene is TRBV10-3, the J gene TRBJ2-7, with TRBD1 identical over 7 bases. This CDR3 is 12 amino acids long. Germline V lookup: CDR1 ENHRY, CDR2 SYGVKD. J lost 0 bases, V lost 10 bases, and 3 bases had no gene match. The CDR3 protein is CASRDSSYEQYF. CDR3 nucleotides: TGTGCCAGCAGGGACAGCTCCTACGAGCAGTACTTC.

The CDR3 DNA follows: TGTGCCAGCAGTGACTCGCGGGACCCAGATACGCAGTATTTT. Translating gives CASSDSRDPDTQYF. The chain combines TRBV6-4 with TRBJ2-3; the D gene is possibly TRBD2 (6 bases). V was pared by 0 bases and J by 4 bases, with 8 bases between. CDR3 length: 14 amino acids. CDR1 and CDR2 (germline): MRHNA, SNTAGT.

V gene TRBV6-4 combines with J gene TRBJ2-1; D is ambiguous. This CDR3 region has 13 residues. Trimming took 5 bases from V and 5 from J, leaving 10 bases between them. Germline CDR1 reads MRHNA; CDR2 reads SNTAGT. The CDR3 loop is CASSPEDHNEQFF. The CDR3 bases are TGTGCCAGCAGTCCCGAGGATCACAATGAGCAGTTCTTC.

The gene calls are TRBV11-2 and TRBJ2-7; 13 nucleotides line up with TRBD2. J was trimmed by 6 bases and V by 4 bases; bases with no gene match: 9. Germline CDR1 SGHAT, CDR2 FQNNGV. The CDR3 sequence is 16 residues long. The CDR3 protein is CASSSGLAGSGGEQYF. CDR3 sequence (DNA): TGTGCCAGCAGCTCGGGACTAGCGGGGAGTGGAGGCGAGCAGTACTTC.

The chain links TRBV9 to TRBJ2-5; the D gene is possibly TRBD1 (5 bases). V lost 0 bases to trimming and J lost 2 bases, with 11 bases between them. The CDR3 loop spans 15 amino acids. Germline CDR1 and CDR2: SGDLS and YYNGEE. The CDR3 region is CASSVGLTAQETQYF. CDR3 DNA: TGTGCCAGCAGCGTAGGGCTGACAGCTCAAGAGACCCAGTACTTC.

This clone was observed once. This chain links TRBV5-4 with TRBJ1-3, with D uncertain. This CDR3 region has 12 residues. CDR1 is SGHNT and CDR2 is YYREEE in the germline V gene (reference sequence). The V end lost 4 bases, the J end lost 4 bases, and 6 bases lay between the germline ends. For the CDR3, the DNA is TGTGCCAGCAGCCATCCCGGAAACACCATATATTTT. Residues: CASSHPGNTIYF.

The V gene is TRBV18, the J gene TRBJ2-5; the D gene is possibly TRBD1 (6 bases). This CDR3 contains 13 residues. The V end lost 2 bases, the J end lost 2 bases, and 6 bases lay between the germline ends. Germline V lookup: CDR1 KGHSH, CDR2 LQKENI. As DNA, the CDR3 is TGTGCCAGCTCACCAAGGGGGCAAGAGACCCAGTACTTC. Translated: CASSPRGQETQYF.

The V call is TRBV10-3, the J call TRBJ2-5; D perhaps matches TRBD1 (6 bases). The germline gives CDR1 ENHRY, CDR2 SYGVKD. Trimming left V 11 bases short and J 2 bases short, with 12 bases between. This CDR3 spans 12 amino acids. The CDR3 protein is CAVRDTQETQYF. CDR3 nucleotide sequence: TGTGCCGTCCGGGACACACAAGAGACCCAGTACTTC.

The rearrangement joins TRBV15 to TRBJ2-5; 7 nucleotides line up with TRBD1. V lost 2 bases, J lost 0 bases, and 3 bases stayed unmatched. The germline V gene has CDR1 LNHNV and CDR2 YYDKDF (reference sequence). The CDR3 covers 15 residues. The chain's CDR3 is CATSRQTGDQETQYF. The CDR3 region has the DNA TGTGCCACCAGCAGACAAACAGGGGACCAAGAGACCCAGTACTTC.

The table lists this clone with a count of one. J is TRBJ2-7 and V is TRBV15; 11 nucleotides agree with TRBD2. The J segment lost 0 bases and the V segment lost 4 bases, leaving 8 bases of the junction unmatched. CDR3 length equals 17 residues. Germline V gene lookup returns CDR1 LNHNV and CDR2 YYDKDF (reference sequence). CDR3 DNA: TGTGCCACCAGCATTAGCGGGAGGGCCGATCTCTCCTACGAGCAGTACTTC. This codes for CATSISGRADLSYEQYF.

The gene calls are TRBV5-1 and TRBJ1-6; TRBD1 aligns across 10 bases. Trimming at V came to 5 bases and at J to 6 bases, leaving 5 bases not matched to a gene. CDR1 is SGHRS, CDR2 YFSETQ, per germline. The CDR3 consists of 15 residues. The DNA for the CDR3 is TGCGCCAGCAGTTTCGGGACAGGGGTTAATTCACCCCTCCACTTT. Protein product: CASSFGTGVNSPLHF.